Presented here are 13 T cell receptor beta chains from one specimen sequenced in a study of T cells in Graves' hyperthyroidism and ophthalmopathy. TCR beta CDR3 sequences were amplified from RNA transcripts. The HTBI primer set drove a first-round RT-PCR of the TCR CDR3. From the multiplex PCR reads, TCRdb called clonotypes with MiXCR, one entry per CDR3 protein. Among a few hundred thousand distinct CDR3 sequences, 18% were seen once, and the ten largest hold around 47%. Sample: blood. The receptors shown here come from a woman in her 50s with Graves' hyperthyroidism.

This clonotype was counted a few times. The genes are TRBV2 and TRBJ2-7; the match to TRBD1 covers 8 bases. V shed 7 bases, J shed 7 bases, and the junction held 9 bases outside the gene matches. The CDR3 covers 13 residues. CDR1 and CDR2 from the germline V gene are SNHLY and FYNNEI. The chain's CDR3 is CASKPDRVWEQYV. The CDR3 DNA sequence: TGTGCCAGCAAACCGGACAGGGTTTGGGAGCAGTACGTC.

A word on this clonotype: It is likely a read error: a sequence one base away is far more abundant. The CDR3 is CASSLVTGGTQYF. The CDR3 bases are TGTGCCAGCAGCTTAGTGACGGGGGGTACGCAGTATTTT. The chain is built from TRBV7-9 and TRBJ2-3, with 7 positions matching TRBD2. CDR1 and CDR2 (germline): SEHNR, FQNEAQ (reference sequence). Trimming at V came to 1 base and at J to 8 bases, leaving 3 bases not matched to a gene. The CDR3 length is 13 residues.

V usage is TRBV19 and J usage is TRBJ2-3; D is unresolved. The CDR3 runs 15 residues. Per the germline V gene, CDR1 is LNHDA and CDR2 is SQIVND (reference sequence). The germline V and J ends were trimmed by 5 bases and 5 bases, with 17 bases remaining between them. As DNA, the CDR3 is TGTGCCAGTAGTCTGAGAAGGTCCAGTGGAGATACGCAGTATTTT. It specifies CASSLRRSSGDTQYF.

This clonotype came up once. A much larger clone sits a single nucleotide away, making a read error possible. The rearrangement uses TRBV7-2 and TRBJ1-1; D is perhaps TRBD1 (5 bases). The germline CDR1 and CDR2 sequences are SGHTA and FQGNSA. V lost 2 bases and J 1 base, leaving 11 bases between the germline ends. The CDR3 runs 15 residues. The CDR3 sequence is CASSLHGTQNTEAFF. The CDR3 nucleotides read TGTGCCAGCAGCTTACACGGGACCCAGAACACTGAAGCTTTCTTT.

This clonotype has at least ten counts. CDR3 nucleotide sequence: TGTGCCTCCAGCCCCGGTAGCGGGGCCTACGAGCAGTACTTC. Protein sequence: CASSPGSGAYEQYF. V usage is TRBV10-3 and J usage is TRBJ2-7; 8 bases agree with TRBD2. The germline V gene has CDR1 ENHRY and CDR2 SYGVKD. V shed 11 bases and J 2 bases; nucleotides not matched to a gene: 11. The CDR3 has 14 residues.

This clonotype was detected ten times or more. V is TRBV5-1 and J is TRBJ1-1; D ambiguous. V lost 2 bases and J 3 bases, leaving 8 bases between the germline ends. The germline CDR1 and CDR2 sequences are SGHRS and YFSETQ. The CDR3 has 13 residues. CDR3 bases: TGCGCCAGCAGCTTAACCGGGGACACTGAAGCTTTCTTT. Residues: CASSLTGDTEAFF.

The V gene is TRBV19, the J gene TRBJ2-1; 9 bases line up with TRBD1. The germline V gene has CDR1 LNHDA and CDR2 SQIVND (reference sequence). J gave up 5 bases and V 5 bases, and 16 bases lay outside the gene matches. The CDR3 is 18 residues long. The CDR3 sequence is CASSPYPLTGGKDNEQFF. DNA for the CDR3: TGTGCCAGTAGTCCATACCCCCTGACAGGGGGTAAAGACAATGAGCAGTTCTTC.

The chain is built from TRBV30 and TRBJ1-1; D may be TRBD1 (5 bases). The CDR3 extends over 13 amino acids. The V gene lost 3 bases and the J gene lost 5 bases, with 13 bases spanning the gap. Per germline, CDR1 GTSNPN and CDR2 SVGIG (reference sequence). In DNA, the CDR3 is TGTGCCTGGAGGTGGGACGGGGGGACTGAAGCTTTCTTT. It translates to CAWRWDGGTEAFF.

The V gene is TRBV20-1, the J gene TRBJ2-1; perhaps TRBD2 as D (5 bases). The germline CDR1 and CDR2 sequences are DFQATT and SNEGSKA (reference sequence). The CDR3 covers 14 residues. The V end lost 1 base, the J end lost 0 bases, and 7 bases lay between the germline ends. Written as DNA, the CDR3 is TGCAGTGCTAGAGTAGCGTACTCCTACAATGAGCAGTTCTTC. Protein sequence: CSARVAYSYNEQFF.

This clonotype was observed many times. The V and J genes are TRBV5-5 and TRBJ2-1, with D hard to call. Between the trimmed V and J ends, which lost 5 bases and 4 bases, there was a span of 13 bases. Germline V CDR1 and CDR2: SGHKS, YYEKEE (reference sequence). The CDR3 length is 14 residues. The CDR3 bases are TGTGCCAGCAGAATGTTAAAAGGGTACAATGAGCAGTTCTTC. Translating it yields CASRMLKGYNEQFF.

This clonotype occurred a few times. The chain uses TRBV11-2 and TRBJ1-6; D gene uncertain. Per germline, CDR1 SGHAT and CDR2 FQNNGV. CDR3 length equals 15 residues. V lost 2 bases and J 7 bases, leaving 12 bases between the germline ends. CDR3: CASSLTAGKNSPLHF. CDR3 sequence (DNA): TGTGCCAGCAGCTTAACGGCAGGAAAGAATTCACCCCTCCACTTT.

The V and J genes are TRBV9 and TRBJ1-6; no firm D call. CDR3 length: 14 amino acids. Germline V gene sequence: CDR1 SGDLS, CDR2 YYNGEE. V lost 4 bases and J 5 bases, leaving 10 bases between the germline ends. This chain's CDR3 is CASSPDLNNSPLHF. CDR3 in DNA: TGTGCCAGCAGCCCCGACTTAAATAATTCACCCCTCCACTTT.

The chain is built from TRBV10-2 and TRBJ2-2; 9 nucleotides line up with TRBD2. Trimming took 0 bases from V and 4 from J; bases not matched to a gene: 9. CDR1 and CDR2 from the germline V gene are WSHSY and SAAADI. The CDR3 has 18 amino acids. The CDR3 DNA reads TGCGCCAGCAGTGAGTCGGGCGGGGGGGCCGGTTCCACCGGGGAGCTGTTTTTT. Protein: CASSESGGGAGSTGELFF.